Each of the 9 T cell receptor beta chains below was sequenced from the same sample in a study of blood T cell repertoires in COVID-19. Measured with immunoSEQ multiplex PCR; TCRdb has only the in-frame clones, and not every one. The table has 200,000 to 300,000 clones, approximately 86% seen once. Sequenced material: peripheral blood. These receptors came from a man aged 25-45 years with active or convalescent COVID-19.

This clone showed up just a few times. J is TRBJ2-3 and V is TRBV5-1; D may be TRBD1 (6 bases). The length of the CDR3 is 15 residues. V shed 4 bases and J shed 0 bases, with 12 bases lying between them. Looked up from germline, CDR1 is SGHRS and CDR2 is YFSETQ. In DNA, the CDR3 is TGCGCCAGCAGCCCAGCGGACAGAAGCACAGATACGCAGTATTTT. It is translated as CASSPADRSTDTQYF.

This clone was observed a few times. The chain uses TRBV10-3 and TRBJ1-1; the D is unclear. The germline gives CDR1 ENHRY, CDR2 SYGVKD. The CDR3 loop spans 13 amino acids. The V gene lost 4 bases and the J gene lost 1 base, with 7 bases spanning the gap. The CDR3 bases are TGTGCCATCAGTGTCCGGGAGAACACTGAAGCTTTCTTT. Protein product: CAISVRENTEAFF.

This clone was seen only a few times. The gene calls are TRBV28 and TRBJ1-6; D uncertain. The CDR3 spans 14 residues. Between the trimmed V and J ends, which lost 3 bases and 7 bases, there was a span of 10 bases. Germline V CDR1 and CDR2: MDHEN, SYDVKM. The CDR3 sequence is CASSFSGANSPLHF. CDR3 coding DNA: TGTGCCAGCAGTTTCTCGGGAGCCAATTCACCCCTCCACTTT.

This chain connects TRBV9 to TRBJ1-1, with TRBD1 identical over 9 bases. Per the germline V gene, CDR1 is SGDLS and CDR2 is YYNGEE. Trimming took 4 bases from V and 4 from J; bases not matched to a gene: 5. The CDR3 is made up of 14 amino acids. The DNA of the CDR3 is TGTGCCAGCAGCCCCGGACAGGGGAGCACTGAAGCTTTCTTT. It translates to CASSPGQGSTEAFF.

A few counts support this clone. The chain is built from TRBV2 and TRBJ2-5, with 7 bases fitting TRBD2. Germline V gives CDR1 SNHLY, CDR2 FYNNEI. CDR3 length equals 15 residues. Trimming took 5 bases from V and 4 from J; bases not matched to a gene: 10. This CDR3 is CASSPRGRVGETQYF. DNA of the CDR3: TGTGCCAGCAGTCCTCGGGGGAGGGTAGGAGAGACCCAGTACTTC.

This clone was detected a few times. CDR3 in amino acids: CAGGPRHEQYF. Here the CDR3 DNA reads TGTGCCGGAGGGCCTCGACACGAGCAGTACTTC. The chain links TRBV30 to TRBJ2-7; TRBD2 might be the D (6 bases). The germline V gene encodes CDR1 GTSNPN and CDR2 SVGIG (reference sequence). The CDR3 runs to 11 residues. V shed 8 bases and J shed 5 bases, with 13 bases lying between them.

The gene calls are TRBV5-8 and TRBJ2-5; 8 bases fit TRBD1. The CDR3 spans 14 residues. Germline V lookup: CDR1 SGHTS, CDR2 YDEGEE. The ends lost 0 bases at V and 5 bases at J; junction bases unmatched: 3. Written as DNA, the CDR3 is TGTGCCAGCAGCTTGGTAACAGGGGGGGAGACCCAGTACTTC. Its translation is CASSLVTGGETQYF.

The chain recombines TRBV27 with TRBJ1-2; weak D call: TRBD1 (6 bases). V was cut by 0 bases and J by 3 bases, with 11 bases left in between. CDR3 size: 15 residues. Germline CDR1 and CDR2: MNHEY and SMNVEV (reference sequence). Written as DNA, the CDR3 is TGTGCCAGCAGTTTATCTCCCCAGGGGTACTATGGCTACACCTTC. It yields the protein CASSLSPQGYYGYTF.

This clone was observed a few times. The CDR3 region has the DNA TGTGCCAGCAGCTTATTAGGGGGTAACTATGGCTACACCTTC. As protein: CASSLLGGNYGYTF. This chain links TRBV7-2 with TRBJ1-2; weak D call: TRBD1 (6 bases). Germline assignment: CDR1 SGHTA and CDR2 FQGNSA. The length of the CDR3 is 14 residues. Trimming removed 2 bases at V and 1 base at J, with 8 bases between.